The 8 T cell receptor beta chains presented below share a single source sample, sequenced in a study of tumor-infiltrating lymphocytes in primary liver carcinoma. It was from roughly 20-30 mg of unsorted bulk tissue that RNA and DNA were co-extracted. Constant-region priming of approximately 500 ng total RNA yielded TCR beta cDNA. It was through three nested multiplex PCR rounds of slightly modified ARM-PCR that TCR beta libraries arose. For approximately 9 cycles apiece, the opening two PCR rounds ran with TRBV1-TRBV30 forward primers and a C-beta reverse primer. Via MiXCR, TCRdb re-called the multiplex PCR reads, giving one row per CDR3 protein. The table lists 37,000 or so distinct CDR3 sequences, roughly 80% of them singletons. The specimen sequenced was tumor-adjacent normal liver tissue. These receptors all stem from a man aged 35-49 years with primary liver carcinoma and hepatitis B virus infection.

Comments on this clonotype: Since the CDR3 does not end with the conserved phenylalanine or tryptophan, this likely comes from a read error. V and J are TRBV11-2 and TRBJ2-3; D not certain. Germline lookup yields CDR1 SGHAT and CDR2 FQNNGV. The CDR3 contains 13 residues. The CDR3 loop is CAGSSITADTQYS. In DNA, the CDR3 is TGTGCCGGCAGCTCCATCACGGCTGATACGCAGTATTCT.

Note on this clonotype: The missing conserved phenylalanine or tryptophan at the end of this CDR3 makes a read error likely. The V gene is TRBV7-9, the J gene TRBJ2-1; 13 nucleotides agree with TRBD2. The CDR3 is made up of 16 amino acids. The germline gives CDR1 SEHNR, CDR2 FQNEAQ (reference sequence). Trimming took 6 bases from V and 7 from J; bases not matched to a gene: 9. The DNA for the CDR3 is TGTGCCAGCAGTCCGACTAGCGGGAGGTTAAAGAATGAGCAGTTCTCC. It is translated as CASSPTSGRLKNEQFS.

Details on this clonotype: Because the CDR3 is missing its conserved closing phenylalanine or tryptophan, this is likely a read error. This sequence joins TRBV6-6 and TRBJ2-2; perhaps TRBD2 as D (6 bases). The germline V gene has CDR1 MNHNY and CDR2 SVGAGI (reference sequence). Trimming stripped 4 bases from V and 6 bases from J, with 24 bases between. The CDR3 is made up of 18 amino acids. CDR3 nucleotides: TGTGCCAGCAGTTCCATTCCCCCGGAGGGGCCAGCGGCCGGGGAGCTGTTTTCT. Its translation: CASSSIPPEGPAAGELFS.

As to this clonotype: A junction boundary mismatches the germline segment, possibly from a read error. The V and J genes are TRBV6-5 and TRBJ2-2; tentatively, D is TRBD2 (5 bases). CDR3 length: 12 amino acids. The germline CDR1 and CDR2 sequences are MNHEY and SVGAGI. The CDR3 region has the DNA TGTGCCAGCAGCTGTGACGCCGGGGAACTGTTTTTT. It yields the protein CASSCDAGELFF.

On this clonotype itself: The junction shows a germline mismatch at one end, possibly a read error. The chain has TRBV13 and TRBJ2-7; D perhaps matches TRBD2 (5 bases). Germline CDR1 and CDR2: PRHDT and FYEKMQ (reference sequence). The CDR3 runs 12 residues. The CDR3 is CASSPRGGEQCF. CDR3 nucleotides: TGTGCCAGCAGCCCCCGAGGAGGCGAGCAGTGCTTC.

This clonotype has only one observation. It may be a read error: a sequence one base away is much more abundant. The rearrangement joins TRBV5-1 to TRBJ1-1; possibly TRBD1 for D (5 bases). The CDR3 has 15 amino acids. V was cut by 0 bases and J by 3 bases, with 12 bases left in between. CDR1 is SGHRS and CDR2 is YFSETQ in the germline V gene. The CDR3 DNA sequence: TGCGCCAGCAGCTTGGTTATATGGGGGGACACTGAAGCTTTCTTT. Translated: CASSLVIWGDTEAFF.

This clonotype appeared many times. The V and J genes are TRBV6-2 or TRBV6-3 and TRBJ2-1; 14 nucleotides agree with TRBD2. There are 15 residues in the CDR3. Per germline, CDR1 MNHEY and CDR2 SVGEGT. J was trimmed by 8 bases and V by 7 bases; bases with no gene match: 7. The CDR3 protein is CASNPRLAGGDEQFF. DNA for the CDR3: TGTGCCAGCAACCCAAGACTAGCGGGAGGGGATGAGCAGTTCTTC.

By share, this clonotype ranks as large. The chain employs TRBV5-6 and TRBJ2-5; D gene uncertain. Germline CDR1 and CDR2: SGHDT and YYEEEE. V was cut by 0 bases and J by 1 base, with 7 bases left in between. The CDR3 is 14 amino acids. CDR3 region: CASSLEASQETQYF. The CDR3 DNA is TGTGCCAGCAGCTTGGAGGCTAGCCAAGAGACCCAGTACTTC.